This TCR beta chain was recorded in a study of T cells in Graves' hyperthyroidism and ophthalmopathy. Template material for amplifying TCR beta CDR3 regions consisted of RNA transcripts. The TCR CDR3 was amplified in a first-round RT-PCR using the HTBI primer set. TCRdb independently ran MiXCR on the multiplex PCR reads; one entry per CDR3 protein. The table records about 100,000 distinct CDR3 sequences, roughly 15% of them present only once. CDR1 SGHTA and CDR2 FQGTGA come from the germline V gene. The CDR3 runs to 14 residues. Trimming cost V 5 bases and J 5 bases; bases outside gene matches: 8. The definition of stable Graves' hyperthyroidism was no ophthalmopathy progression within 18 months. Fresh 10 ml peripheral blood yielded PBMCs.

This clonotype was obtained from a woman aged 50 to 65 with Graves' hyperthyroidism. The V and J genes are TRBV7-3 and TRBJ2-5; 7 nucleotides line up with TRBD2. The sequenced sample was blood. CDR3 sequence: CASSRSGAGETQYF. As DNA, the CDR3 is TGTGCCAGCAGCCGAAGCGGGGCGGGGGAGACCCAGTACTTC.